The 25 T cell receptor beta chains below come from one sample, sequenced in a study of vaccination and CD4 T cells after COVID-19. Time point indicated: late sampling 161 to 241 days after vaccination in a few convalescent patients. Regarding treatment: approximately 10-day PBMC culture with coronavirus spike peptide pools or control peptides (ViraFEST assay). An Oncomine TCR Beta short-read assay was used to sequence the DNA from cultured CD4+ T cells. TCRdb reprocessed the PCR reads with MiXCR, giving one entry per CDR3 protein. The profile shows under 30,000 distinct CDR3 sequences, about two fifths of them singletons. Antigens for these TCRs are unknown. Material: CD4+ T cells from blood, cultured in vitro, obtained about 7 months after SARS-CoV-2 vaccination. Source of these receptors: a human donor who had recovered from COVID-19.

The chain is built from TRBV6-1 and TRBJ1-6; D may be TRBD1 (5 bases). The CDR3 sequence is 14 residues long. Trimming shortened V by 6 bases and J by 7 bases, and 13 bases separated the two germline ends. Germline values: CDR1 MNHNS, CDR2 SASEGT. The CDR3 region is CASSRTRENSPLHF. The CDR3 DNA reads as TGTGCCAGCAGCCGGACAAGAGAAAATTCACCCCTCCACTTT.

In DNA form, the CDR3 reads TGCGCCAGCAGCTCAACGGCGGGAGAAGATACGCAGTATTTT. Translated: CASSSTAGEDTQYF. The chain uses TRBV5-1 and TRBJ2-3; 7 bases align to TRBD2. Germline lookup yields CDR1 SGHRS and CDR2 YFSETQ. Losses at the gene ends were 3 bases for V and 5 bases for J; bases not matched to a gene: 6. The CDR3 loop spans 14 amino acids.

This clonotype was seen only a few times. The V gene is TRBV7-9, the J gene TRBJ2-3, with D perhaps matching TRBD2 (6 bases). The CDR3 is made up of 14 amino acids. Germline V lookup: CDR1 SEHNR, CDR2 FQNEAQ (reference sequence). V lost 3 bases to trimming and J lost 3 bases, with 10 bases between them. The CDR3 region is CASSFGLSTDTQYF. The CDR3 bases are TGTGCCAGCAGCTTCGGACTATCGACAGATACGCAGTATTTT.

The chain joins TRBV20-1 to TRBJ2-1; possible D gene TRBD1, 6 bases. Germline V gives CDR1 DFQATT, CDR2 SNEGSKA (reference sequence). The V gene lost 3 bases and the J gene lost 4 bases, with 13 bases spanning the gap. This CDR3 spans 14 amino acids. The DNA for the CDR3 is TGCAGTGCTAGTTATGCACAGGGTTACAATGAGCAGTTCTTC. It encodes CSASYAQGYNEQFF.

This rearrangement joins TRBV10-3 to TRBJ1-1; 10 positions agree with TRBD1. Germline V gene lookup returns CDR1 ENHRY and CDR2 SYGVKD. The CDR3 has 18 amino acids. The trim removed 8 bases at V and 0 bases at J, leaving 15 bases unmatched. The CDR3: CAISLSRDRGGMNTEAFF. CDR3 DNA: TGTGCCATCTCACTTTCCCGGGACAGGGGAGGCATGAACACTGAAGCTTTCTTT.

This chain uses TRBV4-3 with TRBJ2-7; D gene unclear. The V gene's germline CDR1 is LGHNA and CDR2 YSLEER. V gave up 0 bases and J gave up 2 bases, with 11 bases separating them. This CDR3 comprises 15 residues. The CDR3 protein is CASSQDMSGAYEQYF. The CDR3 nucleotides read TGCGCCAGCAGCCAAGATATGTCGGGTGCCTACGAGCAGTACTTC.

This clonotype was recorded a few times. The V call is TRBV7-2, the J call TRBJ2-7; D not resolved. The germline V gene has CDR1 SGHTA and CDR2 FQGNSA. Trimming took off 5 bases at V and 5 bases at J, with 13 bases between the two ends. The CDR3 contains 13 residues. The CDR3: CASSLRTPHEQYF. CDR3 sequence (DNA): TGTGCCAGCAGCCTTAGAACCCCCCACGAGCAGTACTTC.

This chain links TRBV28 with TRBJ2-7; TRBD1 might be the D (5 bases). Germline lookup yields CDR1 MDHEN and CDR2 SYDVKM. The CDR3 is made up of 12 amino acids. Between the trimmed V and J ends, which lost 7 bases and 3 bases, there was a span of 10 bases. In DNA, the CDR3 is TGTGCCAGCACTGAAACAGGCTACGAGCAGTACTTC. Translated, it gives CASTETGYEQYF.

In its sample, this clonotype is medium-sized. V and J are TRBV14 and TRBJ2-5, with unresolved D. The V end was cut by 1 base, the J end by 7 bases, with 7 bases between. CDR3 length: 12 residues. CDR1 and CDR2 from the germline V gene are SGHDN and FVKESK. In DNA, the CDR3 is TGTGCCAGCAGCCAAGTAGTTGGGACCCAGTACTTC. This gives the protein CASSQVVGTQYF.

The V call is TRBV7-8, the J call TRBJ2-5; TRBD1 might be the D (6 bases). The CDR3 is 15 residues long. V shed 5 bases and J shed 5 bases, with 18 bases lying between them. Germline V gene lookup returns CDR1 SGHVS and CDR2 FQNEAQ. The CDR3 is CASSRRLGARETQYF. CDR3 bases: TGTGCCAGCAGCCGACGTCTGGGGGCGCGGGAGACCCAGTACTTC.

The CDR3 DNA reads as TGTGCCAGCAGTTCACCAACTAGCGGGAGCTACGAGCAGTACTTC. Its translation: CASSSPTSGSYEQYF. The chain has TRBV27 and TRBJ2-7; 11 nucleotides agree with TRBD2. V shed 4 bases and J 3 bases; nucleotides not matched to a gene: 5. The CDR3 has 15 amino acids. Germline V gene data show CDR1 as MNHEY and CDR2 as SMNVEV (reference sequence).

V and J are TRBV20-1 and TRBJ2-1, with unresolved D. The CDR3 totals 14 residues. V dropped 4 bases and J dropped 2 bases, with 12 bases sitting between them. Per the germline V gene, CDR1 is DFQATT and CDR2 is SNEGSKA (reference sequence). The CDR3 here is CSATKVTPYNEQFF. The DNA of the CDR3 is TGCAGTGCTACAAAGGTTACCCCCTACAATGAGCAGTTCTTC.

By share of the sample, this clonotype is medium-sized. The chain couples TRBV15 to TRBJ2-1; a possible D gene is TRBD1 (6 bases). This CDR3 is built from 14 residues. V lost 1 base to trimming and J lost 8 bases, with 12 bases between them. Per germline, CDR1 LNHNV and CDR2 YYDKDF (reference sequence). The CDR3 DNA follows: TGTGCCACCAGCAGAGCTTCGAGGGGGTATGAGCAGTTCTTC. This translates into CATSRASRGYEQFF. The variable domain in full, with the rest retrieved from reference TRBV15 and TRBJ2-1, is DAMVIQNPRYQVTQFGKPVTLSCSQTLNHNVMYWYQQKSSQAPKLLFHYYDKDFNNEADTPDNFQSRRPNTSFCFLDIRSPGLGDTAMYLCATSRASRGYEQFFGPGTRLTVL.

This clonotype showed up just a few times. The genes are TRBV28 and TRBJ2-3; 9 bases are shared with TRBD2. The CDR3 length is 16 residues. Germline loops: CDR1 MDHEN, CDR2 SYDVKM. V trimming: 6 bases; J trimming: 0 bases; junction bases outside the gene matches: 7. CDR3 sequence: CASRLGTSYSTDTQYF. The CDR3 nucleotides are TGTGCCAGCAGACTTGGGACTAGCTATAGCACAGATACGCAGTATTTT.

The chain links TRBV7-9 to TRBJ2-3; TRBD2 matches at 11 bases. The CDR3 spans 15 residues. Germline V gene lookup returns CDR1 SEHNR and CDR2 FQNEAQ (reference sequence). V dropped 5 bases and J dropped 3; count of bases not matched to a gene: 4. As DNA, the CDR3 is TGTGCCAGCAGCCCAACTAGCGGGAGAACAGATACGCAGTATTTT. It yields the protein CASSPTSGRTDTQYF.

This clonotype came up a few times. The chain is built from TRBV20-1 and TRBJ1-2, with a weak D call TRBD1 (5 bases). The CDR3 spans 12 residues. Germline loops: CDR1 DFQATT, CDR2 SNEGSKA (reference sequence). The CDR3 DNA reads TGCATCTTCCGGGACCCGGGTGATGGCTACACCTTC. It encodes CIFRDPGDGYTF.

The CDR3 sequence is CATSNGRGQQPQHF. CDR3 nucleotide sequence: TGTGCCACCAGCAACGGCAGGGGGCAACAGCCCCAGCATTTT. This rearrangement joins TRBV15 to TRBJ1-5; 8 positions match TRBD1. There are 14 residues in the CDR3. Germline values: CDR1 LNHNV, CDR2 YYDKDF (reference sequence). V lost 4 bases to trimming and J lost 7 bases; unmatched junction nucleotides: 6.

This chain links TRBV6-1 with TRBJ1-5, with 9 bases matching TRBD1. The CDR3 is 15 residues long. Germline V gene data show CDR1 as MNHNS and CDR2 as SASEGT. V was clipped by 6 bases and J by 2 bases; unmatched bases: 5. The DNA of the CDR3 is TGTGCCAGCAGCAGCACAGGGGGCGGCAATCAGCCCCAGCATTTT. Translated, it gives CASSSTGGGNQPQHF.

This clonotype was seen a few times. The V gene is TRBV7-8, the J gene TRBJ1-5, with 8 bases lining up with TRBD1. Germline lookup yields CDR1 SGHVS and CDR2 FQNEAQ. The V gene end was trimmed by 5 bases and the J gene end by 5 bases; junction bases not matched to a gene: 14. The length of the CDR3 is 17 residues. CDR3: CASSDDWRSGGYQPQHF. The CDR3 DNA reads as TGTGCCAGCAGCGACGACTGGAGGTCAGGGGGCTATCAGCCCCAGCATTTT.

The chain joins TRBV20-1 to TRBJ2-5; a weak D match, TRBD1 (5 bases). Trimming left V 7 bases short and J 2 bases short, with 14 bases between. The CDR3 contains 13 residues. Germline V gene data show CDR1 as DFQATT and CDR2 as SNEGSKA (reference sequence). The CDR3 sequence is CSGGGPRQETQYF. DNA of the CDR3: TGCAGTGGGGGCGGTCCGAGGCAAGAGACCCAGTACTTC.

This clonotype turned up a few times. The V gene is TRBV4-1, the J gene TRBJ1-5; D not resolved. V dropped 0 bases and J dropped 5 bases, with 8 bases sitting between them. Germline CDR1 is MGHRA and CDR2 is YSYEKL. This CDR3 contains 14 residues. The CDR3: CASSQDRQDQPQHF. Here the CDR3 DNA reads TGCGCCAGCAGCCAAGATCGCCAGGATCAGCCCCAGCATTTT.

This chain joins TRBV11-2 and TRBJ2-5; 8 positions match TRBD1. Germline lookup yields CDR1 SGHAT and CDR2 FQNNGV. This CDR3 spans 15 amino acids. V shed 6 bases and J 2 bases; nucleotides not matched to a gene: 8. The CDR3 protein is CASRLGTGSQETQYF. Here the CDR3 DNA reads TGTGCCAGCAGGTTGGGGACAGGCAGTCAAGAGACCCAGTACTTC.

The chain uses TRBV2 and TRBJ2-7; D is unresolved. This CDR3 contains 13 residues. Trimming left V 11 bases short and J 6 bases short, with 20 bases between. In germline, CDR1 is SNHLY, CDR2 FYNNEI. DNA for the CDR3: TGTGCCGGCCTGTCGTCCCCCTCGAGCGAGCAGTACTTC. Translating it yields CAGLSSPSSEQYF.

J is TRBJ2-3 and V is TRBV20-1, with 9 bases matching TRBD2. The J segment lost 0 bases and the V segment lost 3 bases, leaving 4 bases of the junction unmatched. The CDR3 runs to 15 residues. Germline-derived CDR1 and CDR2 are DFQATT and SNEGSKA (reference sequence). This CDR3 is CSASPTSGSTDTQYF. CDR3 bases: TGCAGTGCTAGTCCTACTAGCGGGAGCACAGATACGCAGTATTTT.

This clonotype is classed as medium-sized. V gene TRBV29-1 combines with J gene TRBJ1-2, with 7 bases aligning to TRBD1. This CDR3 is built from 14 residues. Germline-derived CDR1 and CDR2 are SQVTM and ANQGSEA. J was trimmed by 4 bases and V by 1 base; bases with no gene match: 6. The CDR3 region has the DNA TGCAGCGTTGAAGCGACAGGGAGGATCTATGGCTACACCTTC. Encoded protein: CSVEATGRIYGYTF.